Presented here are 13 T cell receptor beta chains from one specimen sequenced in a study of post-analysis software for immune sequencing data. Study results and caveats: When patients were compared with controls, about 5 TRBV segments were more frequent, TRBV5-6, TRBV5-1 and TRBV20-1 among them.

Unique molecular identifiers had been added to the TCR beta cDNA libraries. TCRdb ran MiXCR on the PCR reads and lists one entry per CDR3 protein. Among approximately 730,000 distinct CDR3 sequences, 25% to 30% were seen once, and the ten largest hold about 0.5%. No cognate antigen is known for these TCRs. Sequencing input: blood. Every receptor here comes from a girl between 5 and 17 years old with multiple sclerosis.

V gene TRBV7-2 combines with J gene TRBJ2-1; TRBD2 agrees at 13 bases. V gave up 4 bases and J gave up 5 bases; unmatched junction bases: 11. Per germline, CDR1 SGHTA and CDR2 FQGNSA. The CDR3 runs to 18 residues. This chain's CDR3 is CASSSTHLLAGGDNEQFF. CDR3 DNA sequence: TGTGCCAGCAGCTCGACCCACCTACTAGCGGGAGGGGACAATGAGCAGTTCTTC.

The table lists this clonotype with a few counts. The rearrangement uses TRBV7-2 and TRBJ1-5; no clear D gene. V was shortened by 5 bases and J by 6 bases, with 11 bases between the two germline ends. CDR1 and CDR2 from the germline V gene are SGHTA and FQGNSA. The CDR3 extends over 13 amino acids. The CDR3 DNA sequence: TGTGCCAGCAGCCCCACCTCGACTCAGCCCCAGCATTTT. Residues: CASSPTSTQPQHF.

The chain carries TRBV7-2 and TRBJ2-7; TRBD1 is a possible D gene (6 bases). This CDR3 is 18 amino acids long. Germline V CDR1 and CDR2: SGHTA, FQGNSA. The V end lost 0 bases, the J end lost 0 bases, and 18 bases lay between the germline ends. CDR3 DNA: TGTGCCAGCAGCTTAGCGGGGGCTGGGGGCGGCAGCTCCTACGAGCAGTACTTC. Translated: CASSLAGAGGGSSYEQYF. The full variable domain, its missing parts supplied by reference TRBV7-2 and TRBJ2-7, is GAGVSQSPSNKVTEKGKDVELRCDPISGHTALYWYRQSLGQGLEFLIYFQGNSAPDKSGLPSDRFSAERTGGSVSTLTIQRTQQEDSAVYLCASSLAGAGGGSSYEQYFGPGTRLTVT.

The CDR3 DNA reads as TGCAGTGCTAAGACTAGCGGGGTGGCAGATACGCAGTATTTT. It codes for CSAKTSGVADTQYF. The rearrangement joins TRBV20-1 to TRBJ2-3, with TRBD2 identical over 11 bases. V lost 4 bases, J lost 4 bases, and 4 bases stayed unmatched. This CDR3 spans 14 amino acids. The germline V gene encodes CDR1 DFQATT and CDR2 SNEGSKA (reference sequence).

The chain has TRBV7-2 and TRBJ2-1; D gene uncertain. V shed 5 bases and J shed 4 bases, with 15 bases lying between them. The V gene's germline CDR1 is SGHTA and CDR2 FQGNSA. The CDR3 loop spans 15 amino acids. DNA for the CDR3: TGTACCAGCAGCCCCGACCCCGTGCCTTACAATGAGCAGTTCTTC. This gives the protein CTSSPDPVPYNEQFF.

The chain recombines TRBV7-2 with TRBJ2-3; 12 nucleotides line up with TRBD2. The CDR3 is 17 residues long. After removal of 1 base from V and 6 bases from J, the junction contained 8 bases not matched to a gene. Germline assignment: CDR1 SGHTA and CDR2 FQGNSA. The CDR3 here is CASSLVGRLAGADTQYF. CDR3 in DNA: TGTGCCAGCAGCTTAGTGGGTAGACTAGCGGGAGCCGATACGCAGTATTTT. The variable domain in full, completed from reference TRBV7-2 and TRBJ2-3, reads GAGVSQSPSNKVTEKGKDVELRCDPISGHTALYWYRQSLGQGLEFLIYFQGNSAPDKSGLPSDRFSAERTGGSVSTLTIQRTQQEDSAVYLCASSLVGRLAGADTQYFGPGTRLTVL.

The chain uses TRBV20-1 and TRBJ1-6, with 7 positions matching TRBD1. The CDR3 has 14 amino acids. Trimming at V came to 4 bases and at J to 10 bases, leaving 10 bases not matched to a gene. Germline CDR1 reads DFQATT; CDR2 reads SNEGSKA (reference sequence). The CDR3 here is CSATETGKGSPLHF. As DNA, the CDR3 is TGCAGTGCTACCGAGACAGGGAAGGGGTCACCCCTCCACTTT.

This clonotype was detected only a few times. The chain recombines TRBV28 with TRBJ1-2; TRBD1 matches 8 bases. This CDR3 region has 15 residues. Germline assignment: CDR1 MDHEN and CDR2 SYDVKM. J was trimmed by 3 bases and V by 6 bases; bases with no gene match: 9. In nucleotides, the CDR3 is TGTGCCAGCAGACGGAGACAGGGGAGAGACTATGGCTACACCTTC. Residues: CASRRRQGRDYGYTF.

The chain has TRBV6-5 and TRBJ2-5, with TRBD1 matching over 10 bases. In germline, CDR1 is MNHEY, CDR2 SVGAGI. V lost 5 bases to trimming and J lost 5 bases; unmatched junction nucleotides: 8. The CDR3 covers 15 residues. The CDR3 DNA is TGTGCCAGCAGTACCGACAGGGGGCCAGGTGAGACCCAGTACTTC. It encodes CASSTDRGPGETQYF.

This chain uses TRBV11-2 with TRBJ1-4, with D possibly TRBD1 on 5 matching bases. V was shortened by 2 bases and J by 7 bases, with 14 bases between the two germline ends. The CDR3 consists of 15 residues. The V gene's germline CDR1 is SGHAT and CDR2 FQNNGV. The CDR3 DNA follows: TGTGCCAGCAGCTTATGGGGGGGGAGCGGTGAAAAACTGTTTTTT. Protein sequence: CASSLWGGSGEKLFF.

This clonotype was seen just once. The gene calls are TRBV18 and TRBJ2-1; D is ambiguous. Trimming removed 5 bases from V and 7 bases from J, with 15 bases in between. CDR1 is KGHSH and CDR2 is LQKENI in the germline V gene. The CDR3 consists of 14 residues. In DNA, the CDR3 is TGTGCCAGCTCAGGACGGGCACCGAGGAATGAGCAGTTCTTC. This codes for CASSGRAPRNEQFF.

Only a few counts were recorded for this clonotype. This chain joins TRBV7-2 and TRBJ2-5; 8 bases map to TRBD1. V lost 5 bases and J lost 2; bases outside the gene matches: 7. CDR3 size: 15 residues. In germline, CDR1 is SGHTA, CDR2 FQGNSA. CDR3 region: CASSKVDREQETQYF. DNA for the CDR3: TGTGCCAGCAGCAAAGTGGACAGGGAGCAAGAGACCCAGTACTTC.

This clonotype has more than one count but fewer than ten. The V gene is TRBV28, the J gene TRBJ2-7; D gene unclear. This CDR3 is built from 14 residues. Germline V gives CDR1 MDHEN, CDR2 SYDVKM. Trimming removed 2 bases from V and 7 bases from J, with 15 bases in between. The CDR3 region is CASSLRAEIGEQYF. Written as DNA, the CDR3 is TGTGCCAGCAGTTTAAGGGCGGAAATCGGAGAGCAGTACTTC.